The clone carrying this T cell receptor (beta chain) was seen only once. Its target is not known. This specimen comes from a study of OX40 agonist ivuxolimab in advanced cancers. About the study: Given to patients was ivuxolimab, an agonistic anti-OX40 (CD134) antibody. Enrolled patients in dose escalation had cancers that were hepatocellular carcinoma, melanoma, renal cell or head and neck cancer. Participants, approximately 80% male, averaged around 64 years of age, ranging from roughly 23 to 80. Study-level results: The expanded peripheral T cells' antigen specificity was not determined.

The data were produced by immunoSEQ multiplex PCR, yet TCRdb's version contains in-frame clones alone and is incomplete. The repertoire has some 90,000 clones, approximately 89% of them found once; the top ten carry approximately 4%. The material sequenced was CD4+ or CD8+ T cells sorted from blood, taken in a trial of the OX40 agonist ivuxolimab. This receptor was taken from an adult with an advanced solid tumor such as melanoma, head and neck, liver or kidney cancer.

The CDR3 loop reads CASSRGQGPEQYV. In DNA form, the CDR3 reads TGTGCCAGCAGTAGGGGACAGGGGCCCGAGCAGTACGTC. This sequence joins TRBV5-4 and TRBJ2-7; 10 nucleotides line up with TRBD1. The CDR3 extends over 13 amino acids. Germline assignment: CDR1 SGHNT and CDR2 YYREEE (reference sequence). Trimming took 5 bases from V and 6 from J; bases not matched to a gene: 5.